A few counts support the clone carrying this T cell receptor (beta chain). Its specificity is unknown. The data originate from a study of T cell repertoires in cytomegalovirus infection. Study-level background: Well-studied HLA-B-restricted CMV epitopes were used in the study alongside recently identified HLA-C-restricted ones.

TCRdb re-called the reads through MiXCR, storing one row per CDR3 protein. In the table there are about 52,000 distinct CDR3 sequences, roughly a fifth of which are singletons. The CDR3 sequence is 13 residues long. V lost 4 bases and J 8 bases, leaving 14 bases between the germline ends. The germline CDR1 and CDR2 sequences are SGHTA and FQGNSA. This specimen was CD8+ T cells from cultured PBMCs, taken from culture after CMV antigen stimulation. The TCR originated in a human donor in good health (CMV status not recorded). Some clones in this sample may be carry-over from other donors' samples. The rearrangement uses TRBV7-2 and TRBJ1-1; the D gene is possibly TRBD1 (5 bases). The CDR3 here is CASSSRGAQEAFF. The CDR3, as DNA: TGTGCCAGCAGCTCCCGAGGGGCCCAAGAAGCTTTCTTT.